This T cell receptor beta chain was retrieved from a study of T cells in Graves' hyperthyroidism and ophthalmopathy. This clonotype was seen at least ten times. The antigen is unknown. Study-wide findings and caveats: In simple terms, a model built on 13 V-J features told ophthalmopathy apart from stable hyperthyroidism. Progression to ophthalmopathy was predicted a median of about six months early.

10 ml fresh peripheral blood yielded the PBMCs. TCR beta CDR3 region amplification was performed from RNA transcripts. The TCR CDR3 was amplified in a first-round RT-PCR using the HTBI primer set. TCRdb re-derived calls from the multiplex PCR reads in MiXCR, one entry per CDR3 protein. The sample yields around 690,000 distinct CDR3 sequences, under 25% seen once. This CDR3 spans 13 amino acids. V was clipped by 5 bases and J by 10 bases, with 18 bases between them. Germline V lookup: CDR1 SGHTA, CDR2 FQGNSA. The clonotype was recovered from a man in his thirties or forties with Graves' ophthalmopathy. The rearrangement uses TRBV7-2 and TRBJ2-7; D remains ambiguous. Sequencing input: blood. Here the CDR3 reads CASSTPEILGQYF. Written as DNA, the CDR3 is TGTGCCAGCAGCACGCCGGAGATCCTCGGACAGTACTTC.